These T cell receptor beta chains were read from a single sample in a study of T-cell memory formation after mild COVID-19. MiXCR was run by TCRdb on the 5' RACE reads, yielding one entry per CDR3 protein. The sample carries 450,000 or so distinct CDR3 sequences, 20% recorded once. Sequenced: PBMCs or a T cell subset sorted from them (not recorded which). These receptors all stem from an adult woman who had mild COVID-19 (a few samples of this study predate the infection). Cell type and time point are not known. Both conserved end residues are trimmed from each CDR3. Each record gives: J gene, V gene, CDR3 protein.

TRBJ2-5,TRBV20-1,RAGAGQQETQY
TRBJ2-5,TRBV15,ATSSRLAGGLEETQY
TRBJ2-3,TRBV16,ASSPRGVNTDTQY
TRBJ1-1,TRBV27,ASSLDRGLGEAF
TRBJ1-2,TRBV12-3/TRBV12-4,ASSLRAGSSNYGYT
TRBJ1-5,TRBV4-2,ASSQTGSNQPQH
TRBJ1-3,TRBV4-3,ASSQDKGDGNTIY
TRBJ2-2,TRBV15,ATGSGADGGELF
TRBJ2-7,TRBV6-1,ASRGERDEQY
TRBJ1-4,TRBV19,ASNDRPQGEKLF
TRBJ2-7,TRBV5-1,ASSSQQGAGWD
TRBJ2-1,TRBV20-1,SARDLLGGGHEQF
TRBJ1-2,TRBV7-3,ASSVTHLGQFRGYT
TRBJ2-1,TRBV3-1,ASSRQAGGLNNEQF
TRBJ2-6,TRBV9,ASSGTLSGANVLT
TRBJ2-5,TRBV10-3,AISESKRGRKQETQY
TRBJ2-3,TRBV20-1,SASSVVADTQY
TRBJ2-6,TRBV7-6,ATRDRPSGANVLT
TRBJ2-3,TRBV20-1,MVEADTQY
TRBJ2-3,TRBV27,ASSFGRLTDTQY
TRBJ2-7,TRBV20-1,SARDGLGGHYEQY
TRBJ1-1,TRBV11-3,ASSLNQGNTEAF
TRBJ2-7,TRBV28,ASSFRTGAGEQY
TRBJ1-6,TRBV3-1,ASSPLQNARALH
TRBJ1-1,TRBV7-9,ASSLGQGVTEAF
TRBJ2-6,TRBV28,ASSPGGWSSGANVLT
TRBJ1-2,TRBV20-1,SARGSGQGRYT
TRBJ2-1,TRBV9,ASSVDRTSVGDNEQF
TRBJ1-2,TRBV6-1,ASSHRQVEGYT
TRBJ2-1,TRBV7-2,ASSSGHRSSYNEQF
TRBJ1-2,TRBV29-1,SPGVALEGGYT
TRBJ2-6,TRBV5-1,ASSLERSPSGANVLT
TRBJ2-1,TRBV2,ASSKRAGNEQF
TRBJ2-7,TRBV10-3,AISESKTVSYEQY
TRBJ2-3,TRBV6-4,ASSDSRLAGEFGWEDTQY
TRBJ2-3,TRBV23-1,ASRRGAHYTDTQY
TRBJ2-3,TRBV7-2,ASSTTSGRSTDTQY
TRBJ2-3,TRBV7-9,ASSLGGQRTDTQY
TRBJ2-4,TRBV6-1,ASSLTRTGGLGNIQY
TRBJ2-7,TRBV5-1,ASSLVTSDYEQY
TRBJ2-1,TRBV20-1,SASGLAAISYNEQF
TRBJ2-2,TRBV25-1,ASSESPPGPKSYLTGELF
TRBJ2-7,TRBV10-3,AISMDSYEQY
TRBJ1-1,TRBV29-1,SVEVGVGAGNTEAF
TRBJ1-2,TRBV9,ASGQTKYGYT
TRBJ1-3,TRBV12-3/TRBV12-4,ASSLTKQGGGNTIY
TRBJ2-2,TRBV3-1,ASSPRGTRGTGELF
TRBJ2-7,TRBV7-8,ASSYQASGTSGRTYEQY